Presented here are 16 T cell receptor beta chains from one specimen sequenced in a study of monozygotic twins with inflammatory bowel disease. After re-calling the 5' RACE reads, TCRdb lists one entry per CDR3 protein, DNA absent. The sample features approximately 400,000 distinct CDR3 sequences, with 2.4% in its top ten. What was sequenced was blood. These receptors came from a human donor with ulcerative colitis or Crohn's disease, or a healthy co-twin of an affected twin (not recorded which).

This sequence joins TRBV6-2 or TRBV6-3 and TRBJ2-1; TCRdb gives TRBD1 as the D gene, but with no DNA this cannot be confirmed. The CDR3 loop spans 15 amino acids. Germline V gene data show CDR1 as MNHEY and CDR2 as SVGEGT. The chain's CDR3 is CASSSLPGRGNEQFF.

The J gene is TRBJ1-2, the V gene TRBV12-3 or TRBV12-4; the D gene TCRdb calls, TRBD1, cannot be checked with no DNA. The CDR3 loop spans 13 amino acids. The CDR3 loop is CASSRWGKDGYTF.

V is TRBV5-6 and J is TRBJ2-7; no DNA is available, so the TRBD1 call from TCRdb remains unchecked. Germline CDR1 SGHDT, CDR2 YYEEEE. The CDR3 is 14 amino acids. The CDR3 loop reads CASSRPGPNYEQYF.

The V call is TRBV12-3 or TRBV12-4, the J call TRBJ1-5. The CDR3 covers 13 residues. The CDR3 reads CASSLAENQPQHF.

The CDR3 here is CASSPLMNTEAFF. The rearrangement uses TRBV6-2 or TRBV6-3 and TRBJ1-1. CDR1 and CDR2 from the germline V gene are MNHEY and SVGEGT. The CDR3 has 13 residues.

The chain is built from TRBV13 and TRBJ1-1; TCRdb selects TRBD1, and the lack of DNA leaves this call unchecked. CDR1 PRHDT and CDR2 FYEKMQ come from the germline V gene (reference sequence). The CDR3 length is 13 residues. CDR3 loop: CASSLPGFTEAFF.

This chain uses TRBV7-2 with TRBJ2-7; as DNA is missing, the TRBD2 call by TCRdb cannot be tested. The CDR3 loop spans 17 amino acids. Germline values: CDR1 SGHTA, CDR2 FQGNSA. The CDR3 reads CASSWTGTPKGTYEQYF.

The chain combines TRBV28 with TRBJ1-2. CDR3 length equals 14 residues. In germline, CDR1 is MDHEN, CDR2 SYDVKM. CDR3 sequence: CASSLRAPNYGYTF.

The chain carries TRBV3-1 and TRBJ2-3. This CDR3 contains 12 residues. The V gene's germline CDR1 is LGHDT and CDR2 YNNKEL (reference sequence). The CDR3 reads CASSQFLDTQYF.

The chain uses TRBV5-1 and TRBJ2-3; TCRdb's assignment of TRBD1 cannot be checked, as there is no DNA. CDR3 length equals 17 residues. In germline, CDR1 is SGHRS, CDR2 YFSETQ. CDR3 amino acids: CASSLSPSGGSTDTQYF.

CDR3: CASSLGLLAGSYEQYF. The rearrangement joins TRBV5-1 to TRBJ2-7; TCRdb designates TRBD2, a call that cannot be tested without DNA. This CDR3 is 16 amino acids long. Germline V gene sequence: CDR1 SGHRS, CDR2 YFSETQ.

This chain links TRBV27 with TRBJ2-7; lacking DNA, the TRBD2 call made by TCRdb goes unchecked. Germline V gene sequence: CDR1 MNHEY, CDR2 SMNVEV (reference sequence). The CDR3 totals 15 residues. CDR3 in amino acids: CASRLERGGPYEQYF.

The chain recombines TRBV12-3 or TRBV12-4 with TRBJ2-7; TCRdb's D call of TRBD1 is untestable without DNA. The CDR3 sequence is 13 residues long. CDR3 region: CASSFTGSGEQYF.

This chain links TRBV5-1 with TRBJ2-1; TCRdb's D call, TRBD2, is unchecked because there is no DNA. CDR3 length: 20 residues. In germline, CDR1 is SGHRS, CDR2 YFSETQ. The CDR3 is CASSSGLAGGVRGSYNEQFF.

CDR3 in amino acids: CATSRDRVTGELFF. This sequence joins TRBV15 and TRBJ2-2. Germline lookup yields CDR1 LNHNV and CDR2 YYDKDF (reference sequence). CDR3 length equals 14 residues.

This sequence joins TRBV5-1 and TRBJ2-7; lacking DNA, the TRBD1 call made by TCRdb goes unchecked. Germline CDR1 and CDR2: SGHRS and YFSETQ. The CDR3 spans 13 residues. CDR3 amino acids: CASSSYDRVEQYF.